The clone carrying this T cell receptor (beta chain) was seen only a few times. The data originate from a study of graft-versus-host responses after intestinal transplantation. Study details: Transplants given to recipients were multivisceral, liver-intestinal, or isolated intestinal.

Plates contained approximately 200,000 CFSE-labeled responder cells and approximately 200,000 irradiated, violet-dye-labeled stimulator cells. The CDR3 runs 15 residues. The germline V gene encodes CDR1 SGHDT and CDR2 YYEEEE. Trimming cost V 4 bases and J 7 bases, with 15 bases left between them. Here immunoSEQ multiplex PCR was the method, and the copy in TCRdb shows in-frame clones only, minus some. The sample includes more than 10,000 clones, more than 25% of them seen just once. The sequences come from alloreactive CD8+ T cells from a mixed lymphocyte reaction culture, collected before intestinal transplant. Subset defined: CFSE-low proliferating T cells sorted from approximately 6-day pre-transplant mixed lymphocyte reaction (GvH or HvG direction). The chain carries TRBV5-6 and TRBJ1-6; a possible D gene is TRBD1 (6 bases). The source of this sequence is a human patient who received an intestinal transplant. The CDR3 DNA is TGTGCCAGCAGCCTAGACATCCAGGGGAATTCACCCCTCCACTTT. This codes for CASSLDIQGNSPLHF.